Each of the 4 T cell receptor beta chains below was sequenced from the same sample in a study of vaccination and CD4 T cells after COVID-19. Oncomine TCR Beta short-read sequencing was applied to DNA from cultured CD4+ T cells. In TCRdb, the PCR reads were re-called with MiXCR into one record per CDR3 protein. The profile shows about 20,000 distinct CDR3 sequences, about 50% of them singletons. These TCRs' antigens remain unknown. The treatment is: roughly 11-day PBMC culture with coronavirus spike peptide pools or control peptides (ViraFEST assay). Material: CD4+ T cells from blood, cultured in vitro, obtained before SARS-CoV-2 vaccination. These receptors were obtained from a human donor who had recovered from COVID-19.

The chain uses TRBV7-8 and TRBJ2-1; TRBD1 agrees at 10 bases. CDR1 and CDR2 (germline): SGHVS, FQNEAQ. Trimming at V came to 5 bases and at J to 10 bases, leaving 5 bases not matched to a gene. This CDR3 comprises 13 residues. CDR3 in amino acids: CASSRDRGGEQFF. Written as DNA, the CDR3 is TGTGCCAGCAGCCGGGACAGGGGCGGGGAGCAGTTCTTC.

This clonotype has only a few counts. This chain connects TRBV20-1 to TRBJ2-3; D unresolved. Germline V gene lookup returns CDR1 DFQATT and CDR2 SNEGSKA (reference sequence). Trimming removed 6 bases at V and 2 bases at J, with 15 bases between. The CDR3 has 14 amino acids. For the CDR3, the DNA is TGCAGTGCCCTCGACCCTAAAAACACAGATACGCAGTATTTT. As protein: CSALDPKNTDTQYF.

The rearrangement uses TRBV6-5 and TRBJ2-7; TRBD2 matches at 9 bases. Germline V gives CDR1 MNHEY, CDR2 SVGAGI. The V and J ends lost 2 bases and 3 bases, in that order; junction bases with no gene match: 5. The CDR3 has 15 amino acids. Here the CDR3 reads CASSYGAGGYYEQYF. In DNA, the CDR3 is TGTGCCAGCAGTTACGGGGCGGGAGGGTACTACGAGCAGTACTTC.

V gene TRBV28 combines with J gene TRBJ1-3, with no clear D. With 6 bases removed from V and 3 bases from J, the gap between germline ends came to 6 bases. CDR1 is MDHEN and CDR2 is SYDVKM in the germline V gene. The CDR3 is 12 amino acids. CDR3 amino acids: CASRLGGNTIYF. The DNA for the CDR3 is TGTGCCAGCAGGCTAGGTGGAAACACCATATATTTT. Variable domain in full (rest from reference TRBV28 and TRBJ1-3): DVKVTQSSRYLVKRTGEKVFLECVQDMDHENMFWYRQDPGLGLRLIYFSYDVKMKEKGDIPEGYSVSREKKERFSLILESASTNQTSMYLCASRLGGNTIYFGEGSWLTVV.